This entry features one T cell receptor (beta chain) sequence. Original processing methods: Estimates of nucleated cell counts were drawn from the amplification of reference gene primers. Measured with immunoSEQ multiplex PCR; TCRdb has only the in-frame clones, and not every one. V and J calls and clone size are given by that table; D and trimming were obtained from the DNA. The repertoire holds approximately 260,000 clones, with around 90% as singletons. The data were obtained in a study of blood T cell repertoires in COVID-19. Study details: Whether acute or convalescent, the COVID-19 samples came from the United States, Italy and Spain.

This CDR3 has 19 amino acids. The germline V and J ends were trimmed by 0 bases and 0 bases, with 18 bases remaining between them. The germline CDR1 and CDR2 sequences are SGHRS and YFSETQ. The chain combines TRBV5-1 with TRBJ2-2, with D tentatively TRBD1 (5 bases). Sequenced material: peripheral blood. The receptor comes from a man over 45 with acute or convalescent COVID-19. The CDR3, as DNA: TGCGCCAGCAGCTTGGCCGGTGGATTTGCAGGGCCGAACACCGGGGAGCTGTTTTTT. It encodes CASSLAGGFAGPNTGELFF.